This T cell receptor beta chain was sequenced for a study of OX40 agonist ivuxolimab in advanced cancers. Overall study context: Patients' therapy was ivuxolimab, an antibody that acts as an agonist of OX40 (CD134). Study results and limitations: Dosing at 0.1 to 3.0 mg/kg was accompanied by clonal expansion of CD4+ and CD8+ blood T cells by week 6. Some of the nonresponding patients also showed low levels of normalized T-cell clonal expansion.

The V end lost 0 bases, the J end lost 2 bases, and 7 bases lay between the germline ends. The germline gives CDR1 LGHNA, CDR2 YNFKEQ. CDR3 length equals 14 residues. Of note for this clone: The target antigen is unknown.

Patients were ineligible given autoimmune disease history or systemic immunosuppression. Generated by immunoSEQ multiplex PCR, the TCRdb table keeps only in-frame clones and is missing some. This sample has approximately 60,000 clones, with more than 80% found just once. V usage is TRBV4-2 and J usage is TRBJ1-1; D ambiguous. This TCR derives from an adult with an advanced solid tumor such as melanoma, head and neck, liver or kidney cancer. The specimen comprised CD4+ or CD8+ T cells sorted from blood, sampled in a trial of the OX40 agonist ivuxolimab. CDR3 nucleotides: TGTGCCAGCAGCCAAGACCCCAGAAACACTGAAGCTTTCTTT. The encoded protein is CASSQDPRNTEAFF.